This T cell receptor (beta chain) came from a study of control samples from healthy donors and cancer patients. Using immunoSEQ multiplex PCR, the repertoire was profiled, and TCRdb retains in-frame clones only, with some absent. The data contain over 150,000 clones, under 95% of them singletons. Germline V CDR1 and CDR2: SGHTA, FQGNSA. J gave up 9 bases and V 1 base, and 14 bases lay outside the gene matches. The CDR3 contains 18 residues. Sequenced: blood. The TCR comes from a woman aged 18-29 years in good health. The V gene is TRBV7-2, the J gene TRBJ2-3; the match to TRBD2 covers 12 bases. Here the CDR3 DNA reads TGTGCCAGCAGCTTAGGTGCTAGCGGGAGGGGTGAGAGTGGGACGCAGTATTTT. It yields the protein CASSLGASGRGESGTQYF. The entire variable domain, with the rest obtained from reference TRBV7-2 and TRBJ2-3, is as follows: GAGVSQSPSNKVTEKGKDVELRCDPISGHTALYWYRQSLGQGLEFLIYFQGNSAPDKSGLPSDRFSAERTGGSVSTLTIQRTQQEDSAVYLCASSLGASGRGESGTQYFGPGTRLTVL.